This passage covers 8 T cell receptor beta chains from one sample sequenced in a study of immune evolution from preneoplasia to lung adenocarcinoma. Assay used: immunoSEQ multiplex PCR; TCRdb lists only in-frame clones, some missing. The sample has nearly 3,000 clones, around 84% seen once. The sequenced sample was FFPE adjacent normal lung tissue. The receptors here all came from a person aged 60 to 80 with lung adenocarcinoma.

The V call is TRBV10-3, the J call TRBJ2-5; 10 bases line up with TRBD2. CDR1 is ENHRY, CDR2 SYGVKD, per germline. This CDR3 contains 18 residues. J was trimmed by 0 bases and V by 4 bases; bases with no gene match: 11. The CDR3 loop reads CAISARLAGETYQETQYF. Written as DNA, the CDR3 is TGTGCCATCAGTGCCCGCCTAGCGGGGGAAACGTACCAAGAGACCCAGTACTTC.

V and J are TRBV11-3 and TRBJ2-7; 7 bases line up with TRBD1. The CDR3 has 13 residues. The V segment lost 2 bases and the J segment 3 bases; nucleotides outside the gene matches: 1. CDR1 and CDR2 (germline): SGHNT, YENEEA. Here the CDR3 reads CASSLRQGYEQYF. CDR3 nucleotides: TGTGCCAGCAGCTTAAGACAGGGCTACGAGCAGTACTTC.

This clone was observed a handful of times. The rearrangement links TRBV6-6 to TRBJ2-7; D call uncertain. Between the trimmed V and J ends, which lost 1 base and 7 bases, there was a span of 8 bases. Germline V CDR1 and CDR2: MNHNY, SVGAGI (reference sequence). The CDR3 covers 12 residues. The CDR3 sequence is CASSYWAGEQYF. The DNA of the CDR3 is TGTGCCAGCAGTTACTGGGCTGGTGAGCAGTACTTC.

The chain recombines TRBV4-1 with TRBJ1-1; no definite D call. The CDR3 has 14 residues. Trimming pared 6 bases from V and 6 bases from J, leaving 17 bases between. The V gene's germline CDR1 is MGHRA and CDR2 YSYEKL. In DNA, the CDR3 is TGCGCCAGCAGGGGCGCCGGAGCGGTATCTGAAGCTTTCTTT. The encoded protein is CASRGAGAVSEAFF.

The V gene is TRBV29-1, the J gene TRBJ2-5; D possibly corresponds to TRBD1 (6 bases). Germline V gives CDR1 SQVTM, CDR2 ANQGSEA. The CDR3 length is 13 residues. V was trimmed by 4 bases and J by 1 base, leaving 10 bases between them. The CDR3, as DNA: TGCAGCGTTGCCCGGACAGCCCAAGAGACCCAGTACTTC. Translation gives CSVARTAQETQYF.

The chain is built from TRBV27 and TRBJ2-7; a possible D gene is TRBD2 (6 bases). This CDR3 is 14 amino acids long. V lost 0 bases to trimming and J lost 5 bases, with 11 bases between them. The germline CDR1 and CDR2 sequences are MNHEY and SMNVEV (reference sequence). CDR3: CASSLSAGINEQYF. CDR3 bases: TGTGCCAGCAGTTTATCGGCGGGGATCAACGAGCAGTACTTC.

This clone appeared once. This rearrangement joins TRBV5-1 to TRBJ2-5, with a weak D call TRBD1 (6 bases). This CDR3 comprises 14 residues. Germline loops: CDR1 SGHRS, CDR2 YFSETQ. Trimming removed 4 bases at V and 3 bases at J, with 13 bases between. The CDR3 sequence: CASSEGQFKETQYF. As DNA, the CDR3 is TGCGCCAGCAGCGAGGGACAATTCAAAGAGACCCAGTACTTC.

The rearrangement links TRBV5-6 to TRBJ2-3, with TRBD2 matching 15 bases. Germline assignment: CDR1 SGHDT and CDR2 YYEEEE. The CDR3 loop spans 16 amino acids. The J segment lost 6 bases and the V segment lost 0 bases, leaving 2 bases of the junction unmatched. Here the CDR3 reads CASSLGTSGGGDTQYF. In DNA form, the CDR3 reads TGTGCCAGCAGCTTGGGGACTAGCGGGGGGGGCGATACGCAGTATTTT.